These 20 T cell receptor beta chains were all obtained from the same sample, sequenced in a study of technical replicates of blood from a few donors. Sequenced by immunoSEQ multiplex PCR; TCRdb stores in-frame clones only, minus some. The sample includes tens of thousands of clones, about 90% seen only once; the top ten take about 0.26%. Sample: T cells isolated from PBMCs. The receptors derive from a human donor in good health.

The gene calls are TRBV11-2 and TRBJ2-5; 7 bases fit TRBD1. Germline V CDR1 and CDR2: SGHAT, FQNNGV. V gave up 5 bases and J gave up 2 bases; unmatched junction bases: 11. The CDR3 is 16 amino acids. Written as DNA, the CDR3 is TGTGCCAGCAGCCAGAGTGACAGGGCTGGACAAGAGACCCAGTACTTC. Protein: CASSQSDRAGQETQYF.

A few counts support this clone. The chain is built from TRBV4-1 and TRBJ2-3; TRBD1 matches at 8 bases. CDR3 size: 16 residues. Germline lookup yields CDR1 MGHRA and CDR2 YSYEKL. Trimming cost V 3 bases and J 2 bases; bases outside gene matches: 7. Here the CDR3 DNA reads TGCGCCAGCAGCCACTCGGACAGGGAGCTCACAGATACGCAGTATTTT. Translation: CASSHSDRELTDTQYF.

The chain employs TRBV28 and TRBJ2-6; perhaps TRBD1 as D (6 bases). Germline CDR1 MDHEN, CDR2 SYDVKM. V lost 7 bases, J lost 7 bases, and 11 bases lay in between. CDR3 size: 13 residues. CDR3 sequence: CASTKQGANVLTF. CDR3 in DNA: TGTGCCAGCACCAAACAGGGTGCCAACGTCCTGACTTTC.

V gene TRBV7-9 combines with J gene TRBJ1-2; 9 nucleotides match TRBD1. This CDR3 region has 18 residues. The V segment lost 2 bases and the J segment 5 bases; nucleotides outside the gene matches: 15. Germline V gives CDR1 SEHNR, CDR2 FQNEAQ (reference sequence). The DNA of the CDR3 is TGTGCCAGCAGCTTATCAACAGGGGGCCTCGGCTCCGGGTATGGCTACACCTTC. Amino acids: CASSLSTGGLGSGYGYTF.

The chain carries TRBV11-3 and TRBJ1-2; D is uncertain. Germline values: CDR1 SGHNT, CDR2 YENEEA. The CDR3 length is 13 residues. V was shortened by 1 base and J by 2 bases, with 5 bases between the two germline ends. CDR3 sequence: CASSLGRNYGYTF. The DNA of the CDR3 is TGTGCCAGCAGCTTAGGGCGGAACTATGGCTACACCTTC. Filled out from reference TRBV11-3 and TRBJ1-2, the complete variable domain reads EAGVVQSPRYKIIEKKQPVAFWCNPISGHNTLYWYLQNLGQGPELLIRYENEEAVDDSQLPKDRFSAERLKGVDSTLKIQPAELGDSAVYLCASSLGRNYGYTFGSGTRLTVV.

The V gene is TRBV28, the J gene TRBJ1-5; 9 bases are shared with TRBD1. The V segment lost 6 bases and the J segment 3 bases; nucleotides outside the gene matches: 9. Germline-derived CDR1 and CDR2 are MDHEN and SYDVKM. CDR3 length: 16 amino acids. CDR3 residues: CASRTLGQGVNQPQHF. Written as DNA, the CDR3 is TGTGCCAGCAGGACTTTGGGACAGGGAGTCAATCAGCCCCAGCATTTT.

This clone was seen a single time. The chain uses TRBV7-9 and TRBJ2-1; 8 bases align to TRBD1. This CDR3 has 14 residues. V was clipped by 5 bases and J by 9 bases; unmatched bases: 9. Germline lookup yields CDR1 SEHNR and CDR2 FQNEAQ (reference sequence). DNA of the CDR3: TGTGCCAGCAGCCCCCCGCTTACAGGGGGTGAGCAGTTCTTC. Translating it yields CASSPPLTGGEQFF.

The chain employs TRBV15 and TRBJ1-2, with 8 positions matching TRBD1. The ends lost 9 bases at V and 7 bases at J; junction bases unmatched: 16. Per germline, CDR1 LNHNV and CDR2 YYDKDF (reference sequence). CDR3 size: 15 residues. CDR3 nucleotide sequence: TGTGCCACAAGGACAGGGCCCCTATCCGACCGTGGCTACACCTTC. It is translated as CATRTGPLSDRGYTF.

The J gene is TRBJ2-1, the V gene TRBV11-1; unclear D gene. V was shortened by 6 bases and J by 8 bases, with 11 bases between the two germline ends. CDR1 is SGHAT, CDR2 FQDESV, per germline (reference sequence). The CDR3 totals 12 residues. DNA of the CDR3: TGTGCCAGCAGTTACGACTGGTATGAGCAGTTCTTC. Translated, it gives CASSYDWYEQFF.

This chain joins TRBV27 and TRBJ2-7; D may be TRBD1 (6 bases). Germline V lookup: CDR1 MNHEY, CDR2 SMNVEV (reference sequence). V lost 4 bases and J 3 bases, leaving 19 bases between the germline ends. The CDR3 is made up of 16 amino acids. The CDR3 loop reads CASSSPSGGTNYEQYF. CDR3 nucleotides: TGTGCCAGCAGTTCCCCGTCTGGGGGCACAAACTACGAGCAGTACTTC.

The CDR3 sequence: CASSEAAGTGGTDTQYF. CDR3 nucleotides: TGTGCCAGCAGTGAAGCGGCCGGGACAGGGGGGACAGATACGCAGTATTTT. The V call is TRBV6-1, the J call TRBJ2-3, with 11 nucleotides matching TRBD1. The length of the CDR3 is 17 residues. The junction had 5 bases not matched to a gene; V was cut back by 0 bases and J by 3 bases. Germline CDR1 MNHNS, CDR2 SASEGT.

This clone appeared a few times. This sequence joins TRBV5-4 and TRBJ2-5; D might be TRBD2 (6 bases). V lost 2 bases and J 5 bases, leaving 16 bases between the germline ends. The CDR3 length is 15 residues. Germline assignment: CDR1 SGHNT and CDR2 YYREEE (reference sequence). CDR3 bases: TGTGCCAGCAGCTTTTGGCGGGACCCAGCGGAGACCCAGTACTTC. It encodes CASSFWRDPAETQYF. Together with reference TRBV5-4 and TRBJ2-5, the CDR3 gives the full variable domain: ETGVTQSPTHLIKTRGQQVTLRCSSQSGHNTVSWYQQALGQGPQFIFQYYREEENGRGNFPPRFSGLQFPNYSSELNVNALELDDSALYLCASSFWRDPAETQYFGPGTRLLVL.

V and J are TRBV28 and TRBJ1-2; 7 bases map to TRBD1. The CDR3 spans 12 residues. Losses at the gene ends were 5 bases for V and 8 bases for J; bases not matched to a gene: 5. CDR1 MDHEN and CDR2 SYDVKM come from the germline V gene. The CDR3 loop reads CASSDRDEGYTF. The CDR3 bases are TGTGCCAGCAGTGACAGGGATGAGGGCTACACCTTC.

The chain employs TRBV2 and TRBJ1-5; 7 nucleotides agree with TRBD1. This CDR3 is 14 amino acids long. Germline CDR1 SNHLY, CDR2 FYNNEI. Trimming at V came to 5 bases and at J to 2 bases, leaving 3 bases not matched to a gene. The CDR3 DNA reads TGTGCCAGCAGTTCCGACAGGGGCAATCAGCCCCAGCATTTT. Its protein is CASSSDRGNQPQHF.

The rearrangement uses TRBV30 and TRBJ1-1; D call uncertain. Germline values: CDR1 GTSNPN, CDR2 SVGIG (reference sequence). This CDR3 has 12 amino acids. The V and J ends lost 8 bases and 8 bases respectively, with 18 bases between them. The DNA for the CDR3 is TGTGCCCATACGGCGGGTCCAACCGAAGCTTTCTTT. This translates into CAHTAGPTEAFF.

The rearrangement joins TRBV28 to TRBJ2-3; TRBD1 might be the D (7 bases). Trimming shortened V by 10 bases and J by 2 bases, and 16 bases separated the two germline ends. The CDR3 consists of 14 residues. Germline CDR1 MDHEN, CDR2 SYDVKM. The CDR3, as DNA: TGTGCCATCGACCAGGGGGGATCCACAGATACGCAGTATTTT. Amino acid sequence: CAIDQGGSTDTQYF. The full variable domain, rest sourced from reference TRBV28 and TRBJ2-3, is DVKVTQSSRYLVKRTGEKVFLECVQDMDHENMFWYRQDPGLGLRLIYFSYDVKMKEKGDIPEGYSVSREKKERFSLILESASTNQTSMYLCAIDQGGSTDTQYFGPGTRLTVL.

In DNA form, the CDR3 reads TGTGCCAGCAGCTTAGAATACAGCCGAGATGGGAAACTGTTTTTT. It yields the protein CASSLEYSRDGKLFF. This chain links TRBV7-9 with TRBJ1-4; D is unclear. The length of the CDR3 is 15 residues. V was cut by 1 base and J by 11 bases, with 17 bases left in between. Germline-derived CDR1 and CDR2 are SEHNR and FQNEAQ (reference sequence).

The chain has TRBV10-3 and TRBJ2-7, with D unresolved. The CDR3 runs to 14 residues. Germline CDR1 is ENHRY and CDR2 is SYGVKD. V was pared by 6 bases and J by 0 bases, with 12 bases between. In nucleotides, the CDR3 is TGTGCCATCAGCGCGGAGTTAAGCTCCTACGAGCAGTACTTC. Its protein is CAISAELSSYEQYF.

The rearrangement uses TRBV7-3 and TRBJ2-2; D is perhaps TRBD2 (9 bases). Trimming removed 5 bases from V and 0 bases from J, with 19 bases in between. This CDR3 has 18 amino acids. Per germline, CDR1 SGHTA and CDR2 FQGTGA. CDR3 loop: CASSLDRGLATNTGELFF. CDR3 bases: TGTGCCAGCAGCCTCGACAGGGGACTAGCTACGAACACCGGGGAGCTGTTTTTT.

The chain combines TRBV23-1 with TRBJ1-3; a possible D gene is TRBD1 (5 bases). TRBV23-1 qualifies as an ORF whose function is uncertain. V gave up 6 bases and J gave up 4 bases, with 13 bases separating them. The CDR3 is 14 amino acids. The chain's CDR3 is CASSGPGLGNTIYF. DNA of the CDR3: TGCGCCAGCAGCGGTCCGGGACTCGGAAACACCATATATTTT.